Reported below is one TCR beta chain. Its target is not known. During the collection period, no donor immune events like infections were recorded. TCRdb's copy holds only in-frame clones and misses some; the assay was immunoSEQ multiplex PCR. The sample includes 85,000 to 100,000 clones, more than 70% of them seen just once. V was cut by 3 bases and J by 6 bases, with 11 bases left in between. Germline V gene lookup returns CDR1 MDHEN and CDR2 SYDVKM. This CDR3 contains 14 residues. The data were obtained in a study of identifying expanded T cells in peripheral blood. Regarding the study as a whole: Two-week clone count variance significantly increased as total template count grew. Roughly 1.1 clones differed between technical replicates, versus around 15 and 19 over time.

The chain employs TRBV28 and TRBJ2-2, with D unclear. The receptor was derived from a person aged 18-70 years in good health. Sequencing used blood. Here the CDR3 reads CASSFRLVSGELFF. The DNA for the CDR3 is TGTGCCAGCAGTTTTAGGCTAGTTTCCGGGGAGCTGTTTTTT.